Presented here are 22 T cell receptor beta chains from one specimen sequenced in a study of tumor and adjacent non-tumor tissue in lung cancer. RNA was extracted from bulk tissue without any cell sorting. Three rounds of nested PCR, following a modified ARM-PCR protocol, produced the TCRbeta library. TCRdb fed the multiplex PCR reads into MiXCR, producing one record per CDR3 protein. The table shows approximately 90,000 distinct CDR3 sequences, with 67% occurring only once. Sequenced input: lung tumor tissue. The receptors were gathered from a man in his sixties with non-small cell lung cancer.

To note about this clonotype: One base away lies a much larger clone, so this may be a sequencing read error. The chain employs TRBV5-1 and TRBJ2-5; no clear D gene. The CDR3 totals 14 residues. Trimming removed 1 base at V and 7 bases at J, with 14 bases between. CDR1 is SGHRS and CDR2 is YFSETQ in the germline V gene. The CDR3 loop reads CASSLSGFEGTQYF. CDR3 DNA: TGCGCCAGCAGCTTGTCAGGCTTCGAAGGGACCCAGTACTTC.

The CDR3 region is CASGPSGETQYF. In DNA form, the CDR3 reads TGTGCCAGCGGCCCGTCCGGAGAGACCCAGTACTTC. The rearrangement joins TRBV13 to TRBJ2-5; D is unresolved. The V end lost 8 bases, the J end lost 4 bases, and 11 bases lay between the germline ends. The CDR3 length is 12 residues. Germline V gene sequence: CDR1 PRHDT, CDR2 FYEKMQ (reference sequence).

In regard to this clonotype: The junction departs from germline at one end; a sequencing error may be responsible. The chain links TRBV11-2 to TRBJ2-5; D gene ambiguous. This CDR3 has 11 residues. Germline-derived CDR1 and CDR2 are SGHAT and FQNNGV. CDR3 protein: CTSSSLETQCF. The DNA for the CDR3 is TGTACCAGCAGCTCCCTAGAGACCCAGTGCTTC.

This clonotype has a count of ten or more. The genes are TRBV6-2 or TRBV6-3 and TRBJ2-1, with 13 bases aligning to TRBD2. Losses at the gene ends were 5 bases for V and 6 bases for J; bases not matched to a gene: 4. Germline V gives CDR1 MNHEY, CDR2 SVGEGT. CDR3 size: 15 residues. The CDR3 region is CASSTTSGRANEQFF. For the CDR3, the DNA is TGTGCCAGCAGTACCACTAGCGGGAGGGCCAATGAGCAGTTCTTC.

This clonotype was seen at least ten times. A much larger clone differs from this one at a single base, so this may be a read error. The J gene is TRBJ2-3, the V gene TRBV29-1; D could derive from TRBD1 or TRBD2 (5 bases each). The CDR3 totals 12 residues. The germline V gene encodes CDR1 SQVTM and CDR2 ANQGSEA. CDR3 DNA sequence: TGCAGCGTAGGCGAGGGAACAGGTACGCAGTATTTT. This codes for CSVGEGTGTQYF.

This clonotype was observed at least ten times. The J gene is TRBJ2-7, the V gene TRBV5-1; a weak D match, TRBD1 (6 bases). V was pared by 1 base and J by 5 bases, with 10 bases between. This CDR3 region has 13 residues. Per germline, CDR1 SGHRS and CDR2 YFSETQ. CDR3 protein: CASSLHRVNEQYF. The CDR3 nucleotides are TGCGCCAGCAGCTTGCACAGGGTGAACGAGCAGTACTTC.

This clonotype was observed a single time. One end of the junction varies from germline; a read error may be responsible. CDR3 bases: TGTGCCAACAGCGATTATCCTTCGTCCCTTGGTGATCAGTCCCAGCATTTT. Its translation is CANSDYPSSLGDQSQHF. The chain carries TRBV5-5 and TRBJ1-5; D not certain. CDR3 length equals 17 residues. In germline, CDR1 is SGHKS, CDR2 YYEKEE (reference sequence).

On this clonotype: An end of the junction differs from the germline gene, which may be a read error. This chain joins TRBV11-3 and TRBJ2-7; 10 positions agree with TRBD2. Per germline, CDR1 SGHNT and CDR2 YENEEA. The CDR3 runs to 15 residues. The CDR3 loop reads CDSRRASGSSCEEYF. The CDR3 bases are TGTGACAGTAGGAGGGCTAGCGGGAGCTCCTGCGAGGAGTACTTC. Filled out from reference TRBV11-3 and TRBJ2-7, the complete variable domain reads EAGVVQSPRYKIIEKKQPVAFWCNPISGHNTLYWYLQNLGQGPELLIRYENEEAVDDSQLPKDRFSAERLKGVDSTLKIQPAELGDSAVYLCDSRRASGSSCEEYFGPGTRLTVT.

A remark on this clonotype: This may be a read error, as it is one base from a much larger clone. The V and J genes are TRBV28 and TRBJ2-3; D ambiguous. Germline-derived CDR1 and CDR2 are MDHEN and SYDVKM. The CDR3 totals 12 residues. CDR3 amino acids: CASSLMSDTRYF. CDR3 DNA: TGTGCCAGCAGCCTTATGTCAGATACGCGGTATTTT.

V gene TRBV11-2 combines with J gene TRBJ1-2; 10 bases line up with TRBD1. Germline V CDR1 and CDR2: SGHAT, FQNNGV. Unmatched junction bases numbered 7, after V lost 5 bases and J lost 7 bases. The CDR3 sequence is 14 residues long. The CDR3 nucleotides read TGTGCCAGCAGCACCGACAGGGGGCTGGGTGGCTACACCTTC. It codes for CASSTDRGLGGYTF.

In regard to this clonotype: Since the CDR3 does not end with the conserved phenylalanine or tryptophan, this likely comes from a read error. The chain carries TRBV6-2 or TRBV6-3 and TRBJ2-1; no definite D call. This CDR3 has 14 amino acids. The germline V and J ends were trimmed by 6 bases and 8 bases, with 17 bases remaining between them. CDR1 MNHEY and CDR2 SVGEGT come from the germline V gene. CDR3 nucleotides: TGTGCCAGCAGGACCCAACAGACCAACGATGAGCAGTTCCTC. This codes for CASRTQQTNDEQFL.

Of note for this clonotype: One junction end disagrees with the germline gene, perhaps due to a read error. The chain employs TRBV12-3 or TRBV12-4 and TRBJ2-5; the D gene could be TRBD1 or TRBD2 (5 bases each). CDR3 length: 13 amino acids. The CDR3 loop reads CATSPGRQETQYF. The CDR3, as DNA: TGTGCCACCAGTCCGGGACGGCAAGAGACCCAGTACTTC.

This chain joins TRBV4-3 and TRBJ2-1; TRBD1 matches 7 bases. The CDR3 sequence is 16 residues long. Germline V gene sequence: CDR1 LGHNA, CDR2 YSLEER. J lost 5 bases, V lost 0 bases, and 7 bases had no gene match. Written as DNA, the CDR3 is TGCGCCAGCAGCCAAGAAGGACAGGACCCCCACAATGAGCAGTTCTTC. Its protein is CASSQEGQDPHNEQFF.

Turning to this clonotype: A much larger clone lies one base from this, so it may be a read error. The chain carries TRBV6-2 or TRBV6-3 and TRBJ2-1, with TRBD1 identical over 9 bases. The length of the CDR3 is 15 residues. CDR1 is MNHEY and CDR2 is SVGEGT in the germline V gene. The CDR3 is CASSSGTGNRNGQFF. The DNA for the CDR3 is TGTGCCAGCAGTTCCGGGACAGGGAATCGCAATGGGCAGTTCTTC.

This clonotype was recorded a few times. The gene calls are TRBV28 and TRBJ1-2; TRBD1 aligns across 7 bases. Germline assignment: CDR1 MDHEN and CDR2 SYDVKM. Trimming at V came to 5 bases and at J to 7 bases, leaving 7 bases not matched to a gene. The CDR3 is made up of 13 amino acids. CDR3 coding DNA: TGTGCCAGCAGTACCGGGACAGTATCTGGCTACACCTTC. Protein product: CASSTGTVSGYTF.

In regard to this clonotype: The germline gene is not matched at one end of the junction; a read error may be the cause. The chain carries TRBV11-1 and TRBJ2-1; D remains unclear. The CDR3 covers 14 residues. Germline assignment: CDR1 SGHAT and CDR2 FQDESV (reference sequence). In DNA, the CDR3 is TGTGCCAGCAGCTTCATCGTGAGGCAGGATGAGCACTTCTTC. It codes for CASSFIVRQDEHFF.

Comments on this clonotype: The junction does not match germline at one end; this may be a read error. The chain employs TRBV11-2 and TRBJ2-3; TRBD2 might be the D (5 bases). Germline values: CDR1 SGHAT, CDR2 FQNNGV. This CDR3 comprises 13 residues. This CDR3 reads CASRFRGLDTQYF. CDR3 bases: TGTGCCAGCAGATTCAGAGGGCTGGATACACAGTATTTT.

The chain employs TRBV12-3 or TRBV12-4 and TRBJ1-2; D remains unclear. Trimming removed 4 bases at V and 4 bases at J, with 16 bases between. The CDR3 length is 15 residues. This chain's CDR3 is CASSSTRTGIYGYTF. The DNA of the CDR3 is TGTGCCAGCAGTTCAACTAGGACCGGGATCTATGGCTACACCTTC.

With respect to this clonotype: A read error may account for a junction end that differs from germline. This chain links TRBV4-1 with TRBJ1-2; 8 bases match TRBD1. CDR3 length: 17 amino acids. Germline values: CDR1 MGHRA, CDR2 YSYEKL. DNA of the CDR3: TGCGCCTGCAGTCAAGGCATGGGGACAGGATGGTTAAAGGGCTACACCTTC. Translated, it gives CACSQGMGTGWLKGYTF.

About this clonotype: A clone one base away is much larger, so this may be a read error. The missing conserved phenylalanine or tryptophan at the end of this CDR3 makes a read error likely. The V and J genes are TRBV5-1 and TRBJ2-1; 8 bases align to TRBD1. Germline V CDR1 and CDR2: SGHRS, YFSETQ. The CDR3 runs to 12 residues. After removal of 4 bases from V and 12 bases from J, the junction contained 6 bases not matched to a gene. The CDR3 sequence: CASSVDRARQFY. Here the CDR3 DNA reads TGCGCCAGCAGCGTGGACAGGGCGAGGCAGTTCTAC.

Remarks on this clonotype: Given a much more abundant clone one base away, this may be a read error. The rearrangement uses TRBV6-2 or TRBV6-3 and TRBJ2-7; a possible D gene is TRBD2 (5 bases). The CDR3 consists of 13 residues. V lost 7 bases and J lost 8, with 18 bases in between. Germline CDR1 is MNHEY and CDR2 is SVGEGT. The CDR3 region has the DNA TGTGCCAGCAATACGAAAGAGACTACGCAGCAGTACTTC. This sequence encodes CASNTKETTQQYF.

This clonotype was found a few times. A read error may explain this, as a much larger clone is one base away. This rearrangement joins TRBV6-5 to TRBJ2-5; a possible D gene is TRBD2 (5 bases). The CDR3 runs to 13 residues. Per the germline V gene, CDR1 is MNHEY and CDR2 is SVGAGI. Here the CDR3 DNA reads TGTGTCAGCAGTTCCAGCCCGGGGGAGACCCAGTACTTC. Amino acid sequence: CVSSSSPGETQYF.